Sequencing of this T cell receptor beta chain was carried out in a study of cytomegalovirus exposure and HLA in healthy donors. General study findings and limits: Cytomegalovirus-associated TCR beta chains were listed, numbering roughly 150. Using the classifier, cytomegalovirus status was reportedly diagnosed with high specificity and sensitivity. Rarity marked most TCR sequences, yet some public TCRs occurred in many donors.

The length of the CDR3 is 15 residues. Of note for this clone: The antigen is undetermined.

Only in-frame clones appear in the TCRdb table, and some are missing; sequencing was by immunoSEQ multiplex PCR. The table records around 160,000 clones, approximately 86% of them present only once. V usage is TRBV21-1 and J usage is TRBJ2-7; the table names TRBD2, a call not compared with the DNA. TRBV21-1 is a pseudogene. Sequenced: PBMCs. This TCR was sampled from a man aged 25 to 40 in good health and CMV-seropositive. Here the CDR3 DNA reads TGTGCCAGCAGCACACTTAGGGACTCCGGGGACGAGCAGTACTTC. Protein product: CASSTLRDSGDEQYF.